This T cell receptor (beta chain) was recorded in a study of long-term antiretroviral therapy in people with HIV. Study-wide results and caveats: Post-ART diversity increased but stayed below transplant donor controls.

On this clone itself: No antigen is known for it.

It was in the United States that all participants with HIV were treated. The assay, immunoSEQ v3.0, was run at survey level. It was roughly 35,000-50,000 T-cell genomes per sample that sequencing targeted. Data came from immunoSEQ multiplex PCR; TCRdb stores just in-frame clones and leaves some out. Altogether 20,000 to 30,000 clones are present, 85% being singletons, with the ten largest covering about 9.2%. With V trimmed by 6 bases and J by 14 bases, 7 bases remained unmatched. Per germline, CDR1 SQVTM and CDR2 ANQGSEA. This CDR3 region has 11 residues. The specimen was unsorted PBMCs, collected 2.3 years after starting antiretroviral therapy. This clonotype was obtained from a man aged 40-50 years with HIV. This chain links TRBV29-1 with TRBJ2-1; 10 bases fit TRBD2. The CDR3 is CSVAAGGPEFF. The CDR3 DNA reads TGCAGCGTGGCAGCGGGAGGGCCGGAGTTCTTC.